The next 23 T cell receptor beta chains were all read from a single sample in a study of identical twins. TCRdb fed the 5' RACE reads into MiXCR, producing one record per CDR3 protein. The table lists 310,000 or so distinct CDR3 sequences, more than 6.5% of them singletons. Another study also made use of these data, one on yellow fever vaccine responses in identical twins.

Source material: memory (CD45RO+) T cells sorted from blood. The source is a woman in her late teens or twenties in good health.

V and J are TRBV5-1 and TRBJ2-1; D remains ambiguous. Germline CDR1 reads SGHRS; CDR2 reads YFSETQ. V dropped 0 bases and J dropped 8 bases, with 6 bases sitting between them. This CDR3 spans 12 amino acids. CDR3: CASSLEADEQFF. The CDR3 bases are TGCGCCAGCAGCTTGGAGGCCGATGAGCAGTTCTTC. Full variable domain (missing parts from reference TRBV5-1 and TRBJ2-1): KAGVTQTPRYLIKTRGQQVTLSCSPISGHRSVSWYQQTPGQGLQFLFEYFSETQRNKGNFPGRFSGRQFSNSRSEMNVSTLELGDSALYLCASSLEADEQFFGPGTRLTVL.

This clonotype was counted at least ten times. The V gene is TRBV20-1, the J gene TRBJ2-2; D is perhaps TRBD1 (6 bases). Trimming removed 5 bases at V and 6 bases at J, with 22 bases between. The CDR3 extends over 16 amino acids. Germline CDR1 reads DFQATT; CDR2 reads SNEGSKA (reference sequence). In DNA, the CDR3 is TGCAGTGCTCGCGTCGGTCGCAGGGGAAATGCCGGGGAGCTGTTTTTT. This sequence encodes CSARVGRRGNAGELFF.

The rearrangement links TRBV9 to TRBJ2-2; no definite D call. The V gene's germline CDR1 is SGDLS and CDR2 YYNGEE. The V and J ends lost 0 bases and 1 base respectively, with 10 bases between them. The CDR3 is made up of 16 amino acids. This CDR3 reads CASSVVGELNTGELFF. The CDR3 DNA is TGTGCCAGCAGCGTAGTAGGAGAACTGAACACCGGGGAGCTGTTTTTT. Variable domain in full (rest from reference TRBV9 and TRBJ2-2): DSGVTQTPKHLITATGQRVTLRCSPRSGDLSVYWYQQSLDQGLQFLIQYYNGEERAKGNILERFSAQQFPDLHSELNLSSLELGDSALYFCASSVVGELNTGELFFGEGSRLTVL.

In its sample, this clonotype was seen many times. The CDR3 DNA reads TGTGCCAGCAGTTTTAACGGACAGGGGCATGAGCAGTTCTTC. Its translation: CASSFNGQGHEQFF. The V call is TRBV27, the J call TRBJ2-1; 9 bases match TRBD1. The germline gives CDR1 MNHEY, CDR2 SMNVEV (reference sequence). This CDR3 spans 14 amino acids. V was pared by 3 bases and J by 8 bases, with 5 bases of the junction left unmatched.

This clonotype was detected many times. The chain links TRBV7-9 to TRBJ2-7, with TRBD1 matching 10 bases. V lost 5 bases, J lost 1 base, and 5 bases stayed unmatched. CDR1 and CDR2 (germline): SEHNR, FQNEAQ (reference sequence). This CDR3 comprises 15 residues. The CDR3 is CASSQGQGISYEQYF. As DNA, the CDR3 is TGTGCCAGCAGCCAGGGACAGGGGATTTCCTACGAGCAGTACTTC.

V is TRBV19 and J is TRBJ2-2; 8 bases match TRBD1. This CDR3 region has 17 residues. Germline CDR1 LNHDA, CDR2 SQIVND (reference sequence). The ends lost 3 bases at V and 1 base at J; junction bases unmatched: 7. CDR3 in amino acids: CASSIGPGQVNTGELFF. Written as DNA, the CDR3 is TGTGCCAGTAGTATTGGGCCGGGACAGGTGAACACCGGGGAGCTGTTTTTT.

This clonotype was seen only a few times. The chain employs TRBV28 and TRBJ2-5; D possibly corresponds to TRBD2 (6 bases). Germline loops: CDR1 MDHEN, CDR2 SYDVKM. The CDR3 consists of 18 residues. V was cut by 3 bases and J by 5 bases, with 25 bases left in between. The CDR3 sequence is CASSLSRESSGVRETQYF. CDR3 sequence (DNA): TGTGCCAGCAGTTTGAGTCGCGAGTCATCGGGGGTCCGGGAGACCCAGTACTTC.

A few counts support this clonotype. The V gene is TRBV9, the J gene TRBJ2-2, with D unresolved. V was clipped by 1 base and J by 3 bases, with 4 bases between them. The CDR3 contains 13 residues. Germline CDR1 reads SGDLS; CDR2 reads YYNGEE. CDR3 sequence reads: CASSVSHTGELFF. CDR3 coding DNA: TGTGCCAGCAGCGTATCTCACACCGGGGAGCTGTTTTTT. The whole variable domain, remainder taken from reference TRBV9 and TRBJ2-2, is DSGVTQTPKHLITATGQRVTLRCSPRSGDLSVYWYQQSLDQGLQFLIQYYNGEERAKGNILERFSAQQFPDLHSELNLSSLELGDSALYFCASSVSHTGELFFGEGSRLTVL.

The V gene is TRBV10-2, the J gene TRBJ2-7; D is uncertain. Germline lookup yields CDR1 WSHSY and CDR2 SAAADI. The CDR3 is made up of 14 amino acids. Trimming removed 4 bases from V and 6 bases from J, with 16 bases in between. CDR3 loop: CASSAWPSASEQYV. In DNA, the CDR3 is TGCGCCAGCAGTGCCTGGCCCTCCGCTAGCGAGCAGTACGTC.

Ten or more counts support this clonotype. The chain carries TRBV5-1 and TRBJ2-5; D is perhaps TRBD1 (5 bases). This CDR3 is built from 15 residues. Trimming cost V 6 bases and J 5 bases, with 20 bases left between them. In germline, CDR1 is SGHRS, CDR2 YFSETQ. The CDR3 nucleotides read TGCGCCAGCAACCTAGGAGCAGGGTTCGTGGAGACCCAGTACTTC. Translating gives CASNLGAGFVETQYF.

The J gene is TRBJ1-2, the V gene TRBV2; no clear D. The CDR3 consists of 13 residues. Looked up from germline, CDR1 is SNHLY and CDR2 is FYNNEI. Between the trimmed V and J ends, which lost 8 bases and 3 bases, there was a span of 13 bases. The CDR3 DNA reads as TGTGCCAGCCTCCGGAGGACGGACTATGGCTACACCTTC. This encodes CASLRRTDYGYTF.

This clonotype was seen repeatedly, ten times or more. V gene TRBV24-1 combines with J gene TRBJ2-1, with a weak D call TRBD2 (6 bases). The V end was cut by 0 bases, the J end by 3 bases, with 8 bases between. The CDR3 length is 15 residues. The germline CDR1 and CDR2 sequences are KGHDR and SFDVKD. The chain's CDR3 is CATSDLGGLYNEQFF. The CDR3 DNA is TGTGCCACCAGTGATTTGGGGGGACTCTACAATGAGCAGTTCTTC.

This clonotype was observed at least ten times. This chain uses TRBV2 with TRBJ2-2, with D perhaps TRBD1 or TRBD2 (6 bases each). The germline gives CDR1 SNHLY, CDR2 FYNNEI. V lost 4 bases and J lost 6, with 12 bases in between. This CDR3 comprises 14 residues. In DNA, the CDR3 is TGTGCCAGCAGTGCTTCCGGGGGCGCCGGGGAGCTGTTTTTT. The encoded protein is CASSASGGAGELFF. Drawing the rest from reference TRBV2 and TRBJ2-2, the complete variable domain is EPEVTQTPSHQVTQMGQEVILRCVPISNHLYFYWYRQILGQKVEFLVSFYNNEISEKSEIFDDQFSVERPDGSNFTLKIRSTKLEDSAMYFCASSASGGAGELFFGEGSRLTVL.

The J gene is TRBJ1-3, the V gene TRBV7-2; D gene ambiguous. The CDR3 is 14 amino acids. Per the germline V gene, CDR1 is SGHTA and CDR2 is FQGNSA. Deletions cut 8 bases from V and 0 bases from J, with 11 bases between. CDR3 DNA sequence: TGTGCCAGCGAAGAGGCTAGCTCTGGAAACACCATATATTTT. Its translation: CASEEASSGNTIYF.

The CDR3 protein is CASRPTGQSEKLFF. CDR3 bases: TGTGCCAGCAGGCCGACAGGGCAGAGTGAAAAACTGTTTTTT. This chain joins TRBV3-1 and TRBJ1-4; TRBD1 matches at 7 bases. The V segment lost 6 bases and the J segment 7 bases; nucleotides outside the gene matches: 8. Germline CDR1 and CDR2: LGHDT and YNNKEL (reference sequence). CDR3 length: 14 residues.

This clonotype was found many times. This chain links TRBV12-3 or TRBV12-4 with TRBJ1-2, with D possibly being TRBD1 (6 bases). The germline V and J ends were trimmed by 6 bases and 4 bases, with 12 bases remaining between them. This CDR3 is 13 amino acids long. The CDR3 protein is CASSGQIFYGYTF. CDR3 nucleotides: TGTGCCAGCAGCGGACAGATTTTCTATGGCTACACCTTC.

This clonotype came up many times. V gene TRBV7-9 combines with J gene TRBJ2-7, with D possibly called TRBD1 or TRBD2 (5 bases each). CDR1 and CDR2 (germline): SEHNR, FQNEAQ (reference sequence). CDR3 size: 15 residues. V was pared by 6 bases and J by 2 bases, with 17 bases between. The CDR3 DNA sequence: TGTGCCAGCAGTTCCAGGGCTCAGGGACCCTACGAGCAGTACGTC. As protein: CASSSRAQGPYEQYV.

This clonotype was counted ten times or more. The rearrangement joins TRBV5-5 to TRBJ2-5, with D maybe TRBD1 (5 bases). V lost 2 bases to trimming and J lost 5 bases, with 10 bases between them. CDR3 length: 13 amino acids. CDR1 is SGHKS and CDR2 is YYEKEE in the germline V gene (reference sequence). CDR3 sequence reads: CASSLGVVETQYF. The CDR3 region has the DNA TGTGCCAGCAGCTTAGGGGTTGTGGAGACCCAGTACTTC.

Relative to its sample, this clonotype is medium-sized. This rearrangement joins TRBV12-3 or TRBV12-4 to TRBJ1-2; TRBD1 matches at 7 bases. The V gene end was trimmed by 3 bases and the J gene end by 6 bases; junction bases not matched to a gene: 10. The CDR3 is made up of 15 amino acids. The CDR3: CASSLEGGGGDGYTF. CDR3 in DNA: TGTGCCAGCAGTTTGGAAGGGGGCGGAGGGGATGGCTACACCTTC.

This clonotype was counted a few times. The rearrangement links TRBV29-1 to TRBJ2-3; 10 nucleotides align to TRBD2. The V gene's germline CDR1 is SQVTM and CDR2 ANQGSEA. The CDR3 sequence is 16 residues long. The V and J ends lost 4 bases and 2 bases, in that order; junction bases with no gene match: 9. In nucleotides, the CDR3 is TGCAGCGTTGGCGGAGCGGGGGGGGGACTCACAGATACGCAGTATTTT. As protein: CSVGGAGGGLTDTQYF.

This clonotype was counted ten times or more. The chain has TRBV4-1 and TRBJ1-4, with D maybe TRBD1 (5 bases). V shed 0 bases and J shed 8 bases, with 10 bases lying between them. The CDR3 is 14 residues long. Germline V gene sequence: CDR1 MGHRA, CDR2 YSYEKL. The CDR3 coding sequence is TGCGCCAGCAGCCAAGACAGGGCGAAAGAAAAACTGTTTTTT. It yields the protein CASSQDRAKEKLFF.

This clonotype has more than one count but fewer than ten. The chain joins TRBV7-3 to TRBJ2-1, with TRBD2 as a possible D gene (6 bases). V dropped 6 bases and J dropped 3 bases, with 21 bases sitting between them. CDR3 length equals 17 residues. CDR1 SGHTA and CDR2 FQGTGA come from the germline V gene. CDR3 nucleotides: TGTGCCAGCAGTAACGGACTAATTGGATCCCTCTACAATGAGCAGTTCTTC. Translating gives CASSNGLIGSLYNEQFF.

V gene TRBV5-4 combines with J gene TRBJ2-5; D may correspond to TRBD1 or TRBD2 (6 bases each). V was pared by 1 base and J by 2 bases, with 12 bases between. This CDR3 comprises 15 residues. Germline assignment: CDR1 SGHNT and CDR2 YYREEE (reference sequence). The CDR3 DNA reads as TGTGCCAGCAGCTTGCCGGGGGCTGGGCAAGAGACCCAGTACTTC. Amino acids: CASSLPGAGQETQYF.